This paragraph covers one T cell receptor beta chain sequence. What it binds is not known. These data are taken from a study of T cell responses to AZD1222 COVID-19 vaccine. About the research overall: The analysis combined second doses at about 4 or about 12 weeks. Study-level results: Among spike-specific TCRs, nearly half reportedly target unmutated variant regions. Spike-specific TCR depth and breadth grew after two AZD1222 doses. CD4 TCRs linked to vaccination spanned spike, dominating at 160-218 and 743-854.

Looked up from germline, CDR1 is SGHRS and CDR2 is YFSETQ. V trimming: 6 bases; J trimming: 4 bases; junction bases outside the gene matches: 12. The CDR3 runs to 15 residues. The repertoire was sequenced with immunoSEQ multiplex PCR; TCRdb's copy has only in-frame clones and lacks some. The sample carries 170,000 or so clones, about 85% recorded once. The clonotype was recovered from an adult in good health. The sample consisted of peripheral blood, taken on day 0 of AZD1222 vaccination. V gene TRBV5-1 combines with J gene TRBJ1-2; 7 bases agree with TRBD1. The CDR3 protein is CASTSSGTDSYGYTF. The CDR3 DNA is TGCGCCAGCACATCTTCCGGGACAGACTCCTATGGCTACACCTTC.